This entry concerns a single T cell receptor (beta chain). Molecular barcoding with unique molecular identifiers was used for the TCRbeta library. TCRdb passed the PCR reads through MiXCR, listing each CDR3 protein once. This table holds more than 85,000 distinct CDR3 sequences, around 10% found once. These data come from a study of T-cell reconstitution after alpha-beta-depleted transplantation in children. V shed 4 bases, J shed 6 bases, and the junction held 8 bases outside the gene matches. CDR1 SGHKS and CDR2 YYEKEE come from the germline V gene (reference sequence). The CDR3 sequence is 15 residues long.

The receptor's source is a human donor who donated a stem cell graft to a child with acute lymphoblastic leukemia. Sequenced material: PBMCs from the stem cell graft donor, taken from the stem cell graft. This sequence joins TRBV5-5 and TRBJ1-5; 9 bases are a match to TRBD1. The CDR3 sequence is CASSLAGQGSQPQHF. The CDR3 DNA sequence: TGTGCCAGCAGCCTCGCCGGACAGGGGAGTCAGCCCCAGCATTTT.